The 9 T cell receptor beta chains listed next were all sequenced from one sample in a study of siplizumab effects on memory and regulatory T cells. Using immunoSEQ multiplex PCR, the repertoire was profiled, and TCRdb retains in-frame clones only, with some absent. Among about 50,000 clones, about 97% were seen once, and the ten largest hold 0.5% to 0.7%. Sequenced input: naive CD4+ T cells sorted from blood. The receptors were sampled from a human donor in good health.

This CDR3 reads CASSFVPGGYNEQFF. CDR3 nucleotides: TGCGCCAGCAGCTTTGTCCCGGGAGGGTACAATGAGCAGTTCTTC. The rearrangement joins TRBV5-1 to TRBJ2-1; 8 positions match TRBD2. The CDR3 runs 15 residues. Germline lookup yields CDR1 SGHRS and CDR2 YFSETQ. The trim removed 2 bases at V and 4 bases at J, leaving 5 bases unmatched.

This clone was recorded only once. The CDR3 sequence is CASRGTGAYEQYF. CDR3 nucleotides: TGTGCCAGCAGGGGAACAGGGGCCTACGAGCAGTACTTC. The V gene is TRBV14, the J gene TRBJ2-7, with 7 bases matching TRBD1. V lost 6 bases, J lost 2 bases, and 4 bases stayed unmatched. The CDR3 runs 13 residues. Germline V gives CDR1 SGHDN, CDR2 FVKESK.

The chain uses TRBV1 and TRBJ2-7; TRBD2, as called in the table, went unchecked against the DNA. TRBV1 constitutes a pseudogene. CDR3 length: 11 amino acids. CDR3 sequence: CTSSPRDYQYF. CDR3 nucleotide sequence: TGCACCAGCAGCCCCCGGGACTACCAGTACTTC.

This rearrangement joins TRBV28 to TRBJ2-3; D possibly corresponds to TRBD2 (5 bases). Germline CDR1 is MDHEN and CDR2 is SYDVKM. The CDR3 runs to 17 residues. V lost 6 bases and J 3 bases, leaving 22 bases between the germline ends. The CDR3 bases are TGTGCCAGCAGAAACCCGCCCGGGGAGTATGGAACAGATACGCAGTATTTT. Translating gives CASRNPPGEYGTDTQYF.

The chain carries TRBV27 and TRBJ2-1; the D gene is possibly TRBD1 (6 bases). The CDR3 length is 14 residues. In germline, CDR1 is MNHEY, CDR2 SMNVEV (reference sequence). V was pared by 10 bases and J by 4 bases, with 17 bases between. CDR3 bases: TGTGCCAACAGAGGGGGTTCCCTGTACAATGAGCAGTTCTTC. Its protein product is CANRGGSLYNEQFF.

This chain connects TRBV7-9 to TRBJ1-1; no clear D. Germline V gene lookup returns CDR1 SEHNR and CDR2 FQNEAQ (reference sequence). Trimming left V 2 bases short and J 4 bases short, with 11 bases between. The CDR3 runs 14 residues. Written as DNA, the CDR3 is TGTGCCAGCAGCTTATCGACGGCGGGCACTGAAGCTTTCTTT. This gives the protein CASSLSTAGTEAFF.

This chain connects TRBV19 to TRBJ1-1; D is undetermined. The CDR3 runs to 13 residues. The ends were cut back, 2 bases at V and 3 bases at J, with 7 bases in the middle. Per the germline V gene, CDR1 is LNHDA and CDR2 is SQIVND (reference sequence). The CDR3 here is CASSIMGYTEAFF. The CDR3, as DNA: TGTGCCAGTAGTATAATGGGGTACACTGAAGCTTTCTTT.

CDR3 coding DNA: TGTGCCAGCTCCGATGGGGGTCGCCGTCAGTACTTC. This translates into CASSDGGRRQYF. V gene TRBV18 combines with J gene TRBJ2-4; D tentatively reads TRBD1 or TRBD2 (5 bases each). The CDR3 extends over 12 amino acids. CDR1 is KGHSH, CDR2 LQKENI, per germline. V was pared by 6 bases and J by 12 bases, with 15 bases between.

This sequence joins TRBV7-9 and TRBJ2-5; 7 bases are shared with TRBD1. The J call is in doubt because the DNA end fits TRBJ2-7 better. From germline, CDR1 is SEHNR and CDR2 FQNEAQ (reference sequence). This CDR3 spans 16 amino acids. The chain's CDR3 is CASSLSPDRISYEQYF. In nucleotides, the CDR3 is TGTGCCAGCAGCTTATCCCCGGACAGGATCTCCTACGAGCAGTACTTC.